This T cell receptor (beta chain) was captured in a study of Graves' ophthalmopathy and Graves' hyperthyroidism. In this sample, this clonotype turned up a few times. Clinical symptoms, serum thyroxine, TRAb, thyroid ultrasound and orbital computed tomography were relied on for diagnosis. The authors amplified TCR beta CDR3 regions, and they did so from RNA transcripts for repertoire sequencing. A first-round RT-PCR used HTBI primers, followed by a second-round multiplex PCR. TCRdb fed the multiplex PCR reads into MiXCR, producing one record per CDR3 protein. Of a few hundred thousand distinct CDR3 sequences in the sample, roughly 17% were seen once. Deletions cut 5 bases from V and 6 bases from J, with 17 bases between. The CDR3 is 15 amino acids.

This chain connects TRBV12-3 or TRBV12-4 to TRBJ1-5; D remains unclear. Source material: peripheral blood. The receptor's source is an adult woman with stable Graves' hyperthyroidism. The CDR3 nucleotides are TGTGCCAGCAGTGTCCAGACCGGGGAAGGTCAGCCCCAGCATTTT. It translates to CASSVQTGEGQPQHF.